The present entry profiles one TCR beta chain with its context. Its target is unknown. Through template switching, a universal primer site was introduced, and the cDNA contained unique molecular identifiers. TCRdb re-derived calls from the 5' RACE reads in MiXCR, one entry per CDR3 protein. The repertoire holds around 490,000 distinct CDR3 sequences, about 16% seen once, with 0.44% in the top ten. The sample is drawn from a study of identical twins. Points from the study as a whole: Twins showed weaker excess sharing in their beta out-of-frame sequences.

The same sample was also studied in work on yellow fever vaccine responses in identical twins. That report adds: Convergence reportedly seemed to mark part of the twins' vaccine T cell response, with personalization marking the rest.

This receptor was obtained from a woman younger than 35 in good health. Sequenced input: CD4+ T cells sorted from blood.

The CDR3 loop is CASSLVAPGAYGYTF. CDR3 DNA: TGTGCCAGCAGCTTGGTTGCCCCGGGGGCATATGGCTACACCTTC. The chain carries TRBV5-6 and TRBJ1-2; D may be TRBD1 (6 bases). The V end lost 0 bases, the J end lost 5 bases, and 14 bases lay between the germline ends. The CDR3 runs 15 residues. Per germline, CDR1 SGHDT and CDR2 YYEEEE.